The 18 T cell receptor beta chains below come from one sample, sequenced in a study of blood T cell repertoires in COVID-19. Profiled with immunoSEQ multiplex PCR; TCRdb holds only in-frame clones, not every one. The sample holds 45,000 to 50,000 clones, under 85% seen once. Sequencing was carried out using peripheral blood. The receptors come from a man older than 75 in a cohort sampled during active COVID-19.

The V gene is TRBV11-2, the J gene TRBJ2-7; 8 nucleotides match TRBD2. Trimming at V came to 4 bases and at J to 6 bases, leaving 11 bases not matched to a gene. CDR1 is SGHAT and CDR2 is FQNNGV in the germline V gene. The CDR3 extends over 15 amino acids. The CDR3 DNA reads TGTGCCAGCAGCTCAGAACCCGGGAGGGCCCCCGAGCAGTACTTC. Translation: CASSSEPGRAPEQYF.

The V call is TRBV7-9, the J call TRBJ1-4; a weak D match, TRBD1 (6 bases). CDR3 size: 17 residues. Between the trimmed V and J ends, which lost 2 bases and 0 bases, there was a span of 13 bases. CDR1 is SEHNR, CDR2 FQNEAQ, per germline (reference sequence). CDR3 region: CASSLLGGAATNEKLFF. In DNA, the CDR3 is TGTGCCAGCAGCTTATTAGGGGGTGCCGCAACTAATGAAAAACTGTTTTTT.

The CDR3 region has the DNA TGTGCCACCAGTGATTTGGGCGGGGGTGAAGCTTTCTTT. Its protein is CATSDLGGGEAFF. The J gene is TRBJ1-1, the V gene TRBV24-1; D may be TRBD1 (5 bases). The CDR3 covers 13 residues. The V end lost 0 bases, the J end lost 7 bases, and 8 bases lay between the germline ends. Germline values: CDR1 KGHDR, CDR2 SFDVKD.

The gene calls are TRBV7-2 and TRBJ1-5; 8 bases are a match to TRBD1. This CDR3 spans 14 amino acids. V trimming: 5 bases; J trimming: 7 bases; junction bases outside the gene matches: 7. Germline V CDR1 and CDR2: SGHTA, FQGNSA. The CDR3 is CASSPGTGGQPQHF. In DNA, the CDR3 is TGTGCCAGCAGCCCGGGGACAGGCGGGCAGCCCCAGCATTTT. The full variable domain, rest sourced from reference TRBV7-2 and TRBJ1-5, is GAGVSQSPSNKVTEKGKDVELRCDPISGHTALYWYRQSLGQGLEFLIYFQGNSAPDKSGLPSDRFSAERTGGSVSTLTIQRTQQEDSAVYLCASSPGTGGQPQHFGDGTRLSIL.

V usage is TRBV5-4 and J usage is TRBJ2-3; TRBD1 might be the D (6 bases). The CDR3 loop spans 16 amino acids. CDR1 SGHNT and CDR2 YYREEE come from the germline V gene (reference sequence). V was shortened by 0 bases and J by 3 bases, with 14 bases between the two germline ends. CDR3 region: CASSLGGSQGTDTQYF. The CDR3 DNA reads as TGTGCCAGCAGCTTGGGGGGTTCACAGGGAACAGATACGCAGTATTTT.

The CDR3 DNA follows: TGTGCCAGCAGAGTAGCGAACACCGGGGAGCTGTTTTTT. This gives the protein CASRVANTGELFF. The V and J genes are TRBV6-5 and TRBJ2-2; D gene unclear. V lost 6 bases, J lost 0 bases, and 5 bases lay in between. The CDR3 is 13 amino acids. From germline, CDR1 is MNHEY and CDR2 SVGAGI.

Points on this clone: Distinct nucleotide sequences in the sample also encode this CDR3. This chain links TRBV11-2 with TRBJ1-2, with a possible D match to TRBD1 (6 bases). Germline-derived CDR1 and CDR2 are SGHAT and FQNNGV. The ends were cut back, 3 bases at V and 7 bases at J, with 6 bases in the middle. The CDR3 totals 11 residues. CDR3 coding DNA: TGTGCCAGCAGCTTCAGGGGTGGCTACACCTTC. Translating it yields CASSFRGGYTF.

The chain couples TRBV5-1 to TRBJ2-4; D possibly corresponds to TRBD2 (6 bases). V lost 0 bases and J 0 bases, leaving 19 bases between the germline ends. Per the germline V gene, CDR1 is SGHRS and CDR2 is YFSETQ. This CDR3 is built from 19 residues. CDR3 DNA: TGCGCCAGCAGCTTGGCCCTGGGAGGCAGCCCTCTAGCCAAAAACATTCAGTACTTC. Translated: CASSLALGGSPLAKNIQYF.

The rearrangement uses TRBV5-1 and TRBJ2-5, with 9 nucleotides matching TRBD1. This CDR3 is 17 amino acids long. V was pared by 4 bases and J by 2 bases, with 12 bases of the junction left unmatched. The germline V gene encodes CDR1 SGHRS and CDR2 YFSETQ. The DNA of the CDR3 is TGCGCCAGCAGCCCTGGACAGGGGTCCGTGTTTCAAGAGACCCAGTACTTC. Translated: CASSPGQGSVFQETQYF. Based on the CDR3 plus reference TRBV5-1 and TRBJ2-5, the full variable domain is KAGVTQTPRYLIKTRGQQVTLSCSPISGHRSVSWYQQTPGQGLQFLFEYFSETQRNKGNFPGRFSGRQFSNSRSEMNVSTLELGDSALYLCASSPGQGSVFQETQYFGPGTRLLVL.

This sequence joins TRBV3-1 (or the pseudogene TRBV3-2) and TRBJ2-4; TRBD2 aligns across 8 bases. The CDR3 is made up of 19 amino acids. The germline CDR1 and CDR2 sequences are LGHDT and YNNKEL (reference sequence). Trimming at V came to 5 bases and at J to 1 base, leaving 16 bases not matched to a gene. CDR3 DNA: TGTGCCAGCAGCTCCCCTTGGGGTAGCGGGGCGAGGGCCAAAAACATTCAGTACTTC. Protein product: CASSSPWGSGARAKNIQYF.

A single count supports this clone. The genes are TRBV5-1 and TRBJ2-7; 12 bases align to TRBD1. CDR1 is SGHRS and CDR2 is YFSETQ in the germline V gene. V lost 4 bases and J lost 5; bases outside the gene matches: 13. The CDR3 is 17 residues long. The CDR3 coding sequence is TGCGCCAGCAGCCCTGGGACAGGGGGCGTTCAAACGGACGAGCAGTACTTC. This codes for CASSPGTGGVQTDEQYF.

V is TRBV10-3 and J is TRBJ1-3; TRBD1 is a possible D gene (6 bases). The CDR3 runs to 12 residues. Trimming cost V 8 bases and J 4 bases, with 9 bases left between them. Germline assignment: CDR1 ENHRY and CDR2 SYGVKD. CDR3 sequence: CAIAGAGNTIYF. CDR3 sequence (DNA): TGTGCCATCGCAGGGGCCGGAAACACCATATATTTT.

The chain recombines TRBV4-1 with TRBJ2-3; 9 nucleotides match TRBD1. Germline V lookup: CDR1 MGHRA, CDR2 YSYEKL. Trimming at V came to 0 bases and at J to 4 bases, leaving 20 bases not matched to a gene. This CDR3 is built from 21 residues. In DNA form, the CDR3 reads TGCGCCAGCAGCCAAGATATAATCGGGGTGACGGGGACAGGGTCCCCAGATACGCAGTATTTT. This translates into CASSQDIIGVTGTGSPDTQYF.

V and J are TRBV6-5 and TRBJ2-7, with D perhaps TRBD2 (6 bases). The CDR3 is 12 amino acids. V was shortened by 4 bases and J by 5 bases, with 9 bases between the two germline ends. The germline V gene encodes CDR1 MNHEY and CDR2 SVGAGI. CDR3 in DNA: TGTGCCAGCAGTTCTGGGGGGAACGAGCAGTACTTC. This encodes CASSSGGNEQYF.

This sequence joins TRBV30 and TRBJ2-6; no clear D gene. The CDR3 spans 16 residues. Germline V gene data show CDR1 as GTSNPN and CDR2 as SVGIG (reference sequence). The V end was cut by 4 bases, the J end by 7 bases, with 20 bases between. CDR3 nucleotide sequence: TGTGCCTGGATACCAGGAACGCTCGGAATTGCCAACGTCCTGACTTTC. Its protein product is CAWIPGTLGIANVLTF.

The V and J genes are TRBV28 and TRBJ2-7; D gene ambiguous. This CDR3 region has 15 residues. The V and J ends lost 3 bases and 3 bases respectively, with 15 bases between them. Germline V CDR1 and CDR2: MDHEN, SYDVKM. For the CDR3, the DNA is TGTGCCAGCAGTTTGATACAGACCTCTCTCTACGAGCAGTACTTC. Its translation: CASSLIQTSLYEQYF.

This chain joins TRBV25-1 and TRBJ1-1, with 8 bases matching TRBD1. This CDR3 contains 14 residues. Germline loops: CDR1 MGHDK, CDR2 SYGVNS. J was trimmed by 5 bases and V by 4 bases; bases with no gene match: 6. The CDR3 DNA follows: TGTGCCAGCAGTGTCTCAGGGGGCTGGACTGAAGCTTTCTTT. Amino acid sequence: CASSVSGGWTEAFF.

This clone has just one count. The chain combines TRBV7-2 with TRBJ1-1, with D perhaps matching TRBD1 (5 bases). The CDR3 has 15 amino acids. V was clipped by 5 bases and J by 1 base, with 14 bases between them. Germline lookup yields CDR1 SGHTA and CDR2 FQGNSA. CDR3 region: CASSPQGGKNTEAFF. CDR3 nucleotides: TGTGCCAGCAGCCCCCAGGGAGGGAAGAACACTGAAGCTTTCTTT. Supplemented by reference TRBV7-2 and TRBJ1-1, the full variable domain reads GAGVSQSPSNKVTEKGKDVELRCDPISGHTALYWYRQSLGQGLEFLIYFQGNSAPDKSGLPSDRFSAERTGGSVSTLTIQRTQQEDSAVYLCASSPQGGKNTEAFFGQGTRLTVV.